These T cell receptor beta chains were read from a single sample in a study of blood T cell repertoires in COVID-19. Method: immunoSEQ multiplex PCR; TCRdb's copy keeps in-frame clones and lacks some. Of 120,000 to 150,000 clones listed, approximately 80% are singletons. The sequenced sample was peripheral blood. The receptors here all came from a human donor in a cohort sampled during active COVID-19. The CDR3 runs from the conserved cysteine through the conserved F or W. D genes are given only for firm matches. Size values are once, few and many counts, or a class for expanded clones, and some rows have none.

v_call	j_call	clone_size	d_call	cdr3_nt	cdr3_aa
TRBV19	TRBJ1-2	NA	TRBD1	TGTGCCAGTAGTACTCTTTGGGACAGGGATAAGCATGGCTACACCTTC	CASSTLWDRDKHGYTF
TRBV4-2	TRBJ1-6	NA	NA	TGTGCCAGCAGCCAAGGTCCAGTCTATAATTCACCCCTCCACTTT	CASSQGPVYNSPLHF
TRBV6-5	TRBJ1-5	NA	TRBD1	TGTGCCAGCAGGGACAGGGGTAGCAATCAGCCCCAGCATTTT	CASRDRGSNQPQHF
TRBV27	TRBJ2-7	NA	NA	TGTGCCTCCCGGCGGCCAAGCTCCTACGAGCAGTACTTC	CASRRPSSYEQYF
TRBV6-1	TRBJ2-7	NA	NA	TGTGCCAGCAGTGAAACCACAGGGTTCTACGAGCAGTACTTC	CASSETTGFYEQYF
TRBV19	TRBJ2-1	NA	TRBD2	TGTGCCAGTAGTATGGGACTAGTATGGGGCAATGAGCAGTTCTTC	CASSMGLVWGNEQFF
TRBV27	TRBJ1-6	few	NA	TGTGCCAGCAGTTTATCGTACAGAACGGATAATTCACCCCTCCACTTT	CASSLSYRTDNSPLHF
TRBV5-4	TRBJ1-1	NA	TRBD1	TGTGCCAGCAGAACCGGGACAGGGGGCACTGAAGCTTTCTTT	CASRTGTGGTEAFF
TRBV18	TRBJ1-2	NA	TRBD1	TGTGCCAGCTCACCACCTGGGACAGCTGTAGCTAACTATGGCTACACCTTC	CASSPPGTAVANYGYTF
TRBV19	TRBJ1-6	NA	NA	TGTGCCAGTAGGGTATATGCGAATTCACCCCTCCACTTT	CASRVYANSPLHF
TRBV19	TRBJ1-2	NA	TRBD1	TGTGCCAGTAGTACAAGACAGGGACCCAACTATGGCTACACCTTC	CASSTRQGPNYGYTF
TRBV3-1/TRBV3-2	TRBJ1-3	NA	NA	TGTGCCAGCAGCCAAGCGGGGGGGGCTGGAAACACCATATATTTT	CASSQAGGAGNTIYF
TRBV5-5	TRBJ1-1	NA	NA	TGTGCCAGCAGCTTGCAAACAGCATACACTGAAGCTTTCTTT	CASSLQTAYTEAFF
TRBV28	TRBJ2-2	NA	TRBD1	TGTGCCAGCAGTTTGGAGACAGGGGGAGGAGCCGGGGAGCTGTTTTTT	CASSLETGGGAGELFF
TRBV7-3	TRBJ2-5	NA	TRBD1	TGTGCCAGCAGCGGGTCAGGGGGCAACCAAGAGACCCAGTACTTC	CASSGSGGNQETQYF
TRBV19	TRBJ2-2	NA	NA	TGTGCCACCCGGGACTCACCGGGCCCCGGGGAGCTGTTTTTT	CATRDSPGPGELFF
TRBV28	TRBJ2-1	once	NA	TGTGCCAGCGAGAAGTACAATGAGCAGTTCTTC	CASEKYNEQFF
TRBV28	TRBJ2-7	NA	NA	TGTGCCAGCCAGAGCCGGGTCTTCTCCTACGAGCAGTACTTC	CASQSRVFSYEQYF
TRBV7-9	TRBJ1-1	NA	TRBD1	TGTGCCAGCAGCTCAACAGGGGCAGCTTTCTTT	CASSSTGAAFF
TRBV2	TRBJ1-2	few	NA	TGTGCCAGCCCTAGTGGCTACACCTTC	CASPSGYTF
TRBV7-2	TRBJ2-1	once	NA	TGTGCATCAGGCGTAAGCTCCTACAATGAGCAGTTCTTC	CASGVSSYNEQFF
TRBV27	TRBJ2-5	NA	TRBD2	TGTGCCAGCAGTCGGGAGGGGGGGCCGTGGCAAGAGACCCAGTACTTC	CASSREGGPWQETQYF
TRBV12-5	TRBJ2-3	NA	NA	TGTGCTAGTGGTCCCGACACCTCAGATACGCAGTATTTT	CASGPDTSDTQYF
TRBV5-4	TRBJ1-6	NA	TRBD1	TGTGCCAGCAGCTTGCAGGGGGTCTATAATTCACCCCTCCACTTT	CASSLQGVYNSPLHF
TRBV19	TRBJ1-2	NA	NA	TGTGCCAGTAGTTCGCGGGGCAACTATGGCTACACCTTC	CASSSRGNYGYTF
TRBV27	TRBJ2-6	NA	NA	TGTGCCAGCAGTTTCTGGGGGCTGACCTCTGGGGCCAACGTCCTGACTTTC	CASSFWGLTSGANVLTF
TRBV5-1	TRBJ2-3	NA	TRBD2	TGCGCCAGCAGCGTAATGTGGGGGGGAGCAGATACGCAGTATTTT	CASSVMWGGADTQYF
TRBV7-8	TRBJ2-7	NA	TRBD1	TGTGCCAGCAGCCTGGAAGAGGGACAGCGAATATTCCCCACCTACGAGCAGTACTTC	CASSLEEGQRIFPTYEQYF
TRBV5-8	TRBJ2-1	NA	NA	TGTGCCAGCAGCGCCGGGACACTCTACAATGAGCAGTTCTTC	CASSAGTLYNEQFF
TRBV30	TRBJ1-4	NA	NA	TGTGCCTGGAACCCCGGAACAGGGATCGAAAAACTGTTTTTT	CAWNPGTGIEKLFF
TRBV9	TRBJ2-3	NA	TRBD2	TGTGCCAGCAGCGTAGCCTTGACTAGCGGGGTATACACAGATACGCAGTATTTT	CASSVALTSGVYTDTQYF
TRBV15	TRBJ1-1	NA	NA	TGTGCCACCAGCAGAATCCAGGGTAACACTGAAGCTTTCTTT	CATSRIQGNTEAFF
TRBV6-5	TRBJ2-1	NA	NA	TGTGCCAGCAGAAAAGGGAGTTACAATGAGCAGTTCTTC	CASRKGSYNEQFF
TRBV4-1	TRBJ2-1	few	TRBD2	TGCGCCAGCAGCCAAGTGGGCAGCGGGGGCGTGTTCTTC	CASSQVGSGGVFF
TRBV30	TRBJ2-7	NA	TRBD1	TGTGCCTGGAGTGTATGGTTTCGGCCGGGACAGGGCTCCTACGAGCAGTACTTC	CAWSVWFRPGQGSYEQYF
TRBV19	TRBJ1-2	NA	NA	TGTGCCAGTACAGGCGCATACTATGGCTACACCTTC	CASTGAYYGYTF
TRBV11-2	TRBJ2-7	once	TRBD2	TGTGCCAGACCGGGACTAGCGGGGGGGCGAGCCAATTTTGGGAACGAGCAGTACTTC	CARPGLAGGRANFGNEQYF
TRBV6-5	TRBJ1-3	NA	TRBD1	TGTGCCAGCAGAACCGGGACAGGGACTGGAAACACCATATATTTT	CASRTGTGTGNTIYF
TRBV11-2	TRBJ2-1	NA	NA	TGTGCCAGCAGCTGGAATTTCGGTCCCGCAGGGGCGAAGTTCTTC	CASSWNFGPAGAKFF
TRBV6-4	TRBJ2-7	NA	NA	TGTGCCAGCAGTGTAGGGATCGGGGCCTACGAGCAGTACTTC	CASSVGIGAYEQYF
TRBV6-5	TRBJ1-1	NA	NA	TGTGCCAGCAGTTACTCGCGGACACCTAACACTGAAGCTTTCTTT	CASSYSRTPNTEAFF
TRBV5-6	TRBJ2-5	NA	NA	TGTGCCAGCAGCCTCCCCTTAGAGACCCAGTACTTC	CASSLPLETQYF
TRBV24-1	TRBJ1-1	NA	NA	TGTGCCACCAGTAAAAGAAATCGAGAGCCCACTGAAGCTTTCTTT	CATSKRNREPTEAFF
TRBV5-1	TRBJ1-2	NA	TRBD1	TGCGCCAGCAGCTGGACAGGGGAAAGATTCGGCTACACCTTC	CASSWTGERFGYTF
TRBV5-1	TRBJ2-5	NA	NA	TGCGCCAGCAGCTTGGCCGTAGGGGTACTTGGAGAGACCCAGTACTTC	CASSLAVGVLGETQYF
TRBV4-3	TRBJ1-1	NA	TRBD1	TGCGCCAGCAGCCAAGGGACAGGGGCGGTAACTGAAGCTTTCTTT	CASSQGTGAVTEAFF
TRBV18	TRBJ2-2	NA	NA	TGTGCCAGCTCCCAGTTTAGCGCCCAAAACACCGGGGAGCTGTTTTTT	CASSQFSAQNTGELFF
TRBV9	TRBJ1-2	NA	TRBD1	TGTGCCAGCAGCGGCTCGCAGGGGGCCCCCCCGTTGGGCTACACCTTC	CASSGSQGAPPLGYTF
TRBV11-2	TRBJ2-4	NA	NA	TGTGCCAGCAGCTTAGACCTAGCCAAAAACATTCAGTACTTC	CASSLDLAKNIQYF
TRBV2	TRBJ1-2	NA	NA	TGTGCCAGCAGACACAGGGTCTATGGCTACACCTTC	CASRHRVYGYTF
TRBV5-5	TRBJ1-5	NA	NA	TGTGCCAGCAGCTTGGAGGGGGGGCAATGGCAGCCCCAGCATTTT	CASSLEGGQWQPQHF
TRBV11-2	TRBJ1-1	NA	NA	TGTGCCAGCAGCTTAGATTCGGGGGTCACTGAAGCTTTCTTT	CASSLDSGVTEAFF
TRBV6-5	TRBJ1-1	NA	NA	TGTGCCAGCAGTTACTCGTCTCTAGGGGTGAACACTGAAGCTTTCTTT	CASSYSSLGVNTEAFF
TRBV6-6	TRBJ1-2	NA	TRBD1	TGTGCCAGCAGGCATACAGGGGGCTCTGGGAACTATGGCTACACCTTC	CASRHTGGSGNYGYTF
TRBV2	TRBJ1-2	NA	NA	TGTGCCAGCAGATCAGCAGGGGCGCTAGCTAACTATGGCTACACCTTC	CASRSAGALANYGYTF
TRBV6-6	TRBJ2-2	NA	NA	TGTGCCAGCAGCCCCGGGGGTACCGAATACACCGGGGAGCTGTTTTTT	CASSPGGTEYTGELFF
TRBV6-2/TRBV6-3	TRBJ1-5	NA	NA	TGTGCCAGCAGCCCCGAGGGGGTTTGGTTTCAGCCCCAGCATTTT	CASSPEGVWFQPQHF
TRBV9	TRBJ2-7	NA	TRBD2	TGTGCCAGCGCGGGGGGGGCAGCCTCCTACGAGCAGTACTTC	CASAGGAASYEQYF
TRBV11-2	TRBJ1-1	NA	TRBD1	TGTGCCAGCAGCGCTAACTGGGACAGGAACACTGAAGCTTTCTTT	CASSANWDRNTEAFF